One sample yielded the 15 T cell receptor beta chains listed below, sequenced in a study of blood T cells in healthy people across ages. Next came a second PCR, run for roughly 7 to 12 cycles, which used a sample-barcoded 5' primer along with a J-beta primer mix. TCRdb reprocessed the 5' RACE reads with MiXCR, giving one entry per CDR3 protein. Among 850,000 to 950,000 distinct CDR3 sequences listed, more than 25% were seen once. The source material was blood. The receptors originated from a woman of 80 years or more in good health.

This clonotype was counted a few times. The genes are TRBV5-6 and TRBJ1-3, with no clear D. Trimming stripped 4 bases from V and 0 bases from J, with 14 bases between. The CDR3 loop spans 16 amino acids. Looked up from germline, CDR1 is SGHDT and CDR2 is YYEEEE. The CDR3 protein is CASSVTLFPSGNTIYF. Written as DNA, the CDR3 is TGTGCCAGCAGCGTGACACTCTTTCCCTCTGGAAACACCATATATTTT.

In its sample, this clonotype was seen many times. This chain uses TRBV27 with TRBJ1-6; the match to TRBD1 covers 8 bases. The V gene end was trimmed by 6 bases and the J gene end by 9 bases; junction bases not matched to a gene: 4. This CDR3 region has 13 residues. Germline V lookup: CDR1 MNHEY, CDR2 SMNVEV (reference sequence). The CDR3 nucleotides are TGTGCCAGCAGGTCGGACAGGGTTTCACCCCTCCACTTT. It encodes CASRSDRVSPLHF.

In this sample, this clonotype turned up many times. The genes are TRBV20-1 and TRBJ2-7; TRBD2 agrees at 9 bases. The CDR3 runs to 13 residues. Per germline, CDR1 DFQATT and CDR2 SNEGSKA (reference sequence). The J segment lost 0 bases and the V segment lost 5 bases, leaving 2 bases of the junction unmatched. The CDR3 nucleotides read TGCAGTGCTGTAGCGGGGGACTCCTACGAGCAGTACTTC. It specifies CSAVAGDSYEQYF.

This clonotype was seen repeatedly, ten times or more. The genes are TRBV5-1 and TRBJ2-6; D unresolved. The V and J ends lost 4 bases and 0 bases respectively, with 14 bases between them. Germline CDR1 SGHRS, CDR2 YFSETQ. This CDR3 is built from 17 residues. The CDR3: CASSLTSTYSGANVLTF. The DNA for the CDR3 is TGCGCCAGCAGCCTTACCTCAACCTACTCTGGGGCCAACGTCCTGACTTTC.

There are many counts of this clonotype. The V gene is TRBV4-3, the J gene TRBJ1-6; tentatively, D is TRBD1 (6 bases). This CDR3 is built from 14 residues. V lost 0 bases and J 11 bases, leaving 11 bases between the germline ends. CDR1 is LGHNA and CDR2 is YSLEER in the germline V gene. The CDR3 coding sequence is TGCGCCAGCAGCCAAGATTGGGGGGGGCCACCCCTCCACTTT. This gives the protein CASSQDWGGPPLHF.

The V gene is TRBV28, the J gene TRBJ1-5, with TRBD1 matching 7 bases. In germline, CDR1 is MDHEN, CDR2 SYDVKM. After removal of 5 bases from V and 2 bases from J, the junction contained 6 bases not matched to a gene. CDR3 length: 15 residues. The CDR3 spells CASSRPGQGNQPQHF. In nucleotides, the CDR3 is TGTGCCAGCAGTCGGCCAGGACAGGGCAATCAGCCCCAGCATTTT.

This clonotype was seen at least ten times. V and J are TRBV20-1 and TRBJ2-5, with D perhaps assigned TRBD1 or TRBD2 (5 bases each). This CDR3 contains 14 residues. CDR1 is DFQATT, CDR2 SNEGSKA, per germline (reference sequence). V was shortened by 1 base and J by 5 bases, with 14 bases between the two germline ends. This chain's CDR3 is CSARAEGPGETQYF. CDR3 nucleotides: TGCAGTGCTAGAGCCGAGGGACCAGGGGAGACCCAGTACTTC.

This clonotype was picked up a small number of times. The gene calls are TRBV18 and TRBJ2-5, with 7 bases identical to TRBD1. CDR3 length: 15 residues. In germline, CDR1 is KGHSH, CDR2 LQKENI. Trimming took 3 bases from V and 5 from J; bases not matched to a gene: 9. Here the CDR3 DNA reads TGTGCCAGCTCACCTAACAGGGGAAAGGAGGAGACCCAGTACTTC. Protein product: CASSPNRGKEETQYF.

This clonotype was counted at least ten times. The rearrangement joins TRBV10-1 to TRBJ2-3; possible D gene TRBD2, 6 bases. V lost 1 base and J 10 bases, leaving 18 bases between the germline ends. Germline CDR1 and CDR2: WNHNN and SYGVQD (reference sequence). The CDR3 is 15 amino acids. In DNA form, the CDR3 reads TGCGCCAGCAGTGAGTTGGGACTGGCTGATACGTCGCAGTATTTT. Its protein is CASSELGLADTSQYF.

This clonotype was observed a few times. A much larger clone sits a single nucleotide away, making a read error possible. This sequence joins TRBV20-1 and TRBJ2-5, with D possibly matching TRBD2 (7 bases). Trimming took off 5 bases at V and 11 bases at J, with 21 bases between the two ends. The length of the CDR3 is 13 residues. Germline V gene lookup returns CDR1 DFQATT and CDR2 SNEGSKA (reference sequence). The CDR3 protein is CSAAKGGHLEQYF. DNA of the CDR3: TGCAGTGCTGCCAAGGGGGGGCATCTTGAGCAGTACTTC.

To note about this clonotype: Germline is not matched at one junction end, which may reflect a read error. The rearrangement joins TRBV11-2 to TRBJ2-7; D perhaps matches TRBD1 (6 bases). In germline, CDR1 is SGHAT, CDR2 FQNNGV. This CDR3 spans 14 amino acids. The CDR3 here is CASSLVYRANERYF. CDR3 bases: TGTGCCAGCAGCTTAGTTTACAGGGCAAATGAGCGGTACTTC.

This clonotype has more than one count but fewer than ten. Being one base from a much bigger clone, this may be a read error. The rearrangement joins TRBV7-2 to TRBJ2-7, with 9 positions matching TRBD1. The CDR3 extends over 15 amino acids. Trimming took 5 bases from V and 7 from J; bases not matched to a gene: 12. Germline V gene sequence: CDR1 SGHTA, CDR2 FQGNSA. The CDR3 loop reads CASSRGQGPYNEQYF. Written as DNA, the CDR3 is TGTGCCAGCAGCAGGGGACAGGGACCCTACAATGAGCAGTACTTC.

The rearrangement joins TRBV20-1 to TRBJ1-1; the D gene is possibly TRBD1 (6 bases). CDR3 length equals 16 residues. Trimming pared 4 bases from V and 2 bases from J, leaving 20 bases between. The germline CDR1 and CDR2 sequences are DFQATT and SNEGSKA (reference sequence). CDR3 amino acids: CSATVTPGGKNTEAFF. The CDR3 coding sequence is TGCAGTGCTACGGTGACACCGGGGGGCAAAAACACTGAAGCTTTCTTT.

With regard to this clonotype: At one end the junction does not follow the germline gene, possibly because of a read error. This rearrangement joins TRBV6-6 to TRBJ1-4; unclear D gene. CDR3 length: 13 amino acids. Germline V gives CDR1 MNHNY, CDR2 SVGAGI (reference sequence). CDR3 coding DNA: TGTGCCAGCAGAGGAGGGCGTAATGAAAAACCGTTTTTT. Protein product: CASRGGRNEKPFF.

This rearrangement joins TRBV4-2 to TRBJ2-3; 10 nucleotides line up with TRBD2. The germline V gene encodes CDR1 LGHNA and CDR2 YNFKEQ. V lost 3 bases and J lost 3; bases outside the gene matches: 6. The CDR3 length is 16 residues. As DNA, the CDR3 is TGTGCCAGCAGCCAGCCAGCGGGGGGGCCGACAGATACGCAGTATTTT. This encodes CASSQPAGGPTDTQYF.